This T cell receptor (beta chain) emerged from a study of T cell responses to AZD1222 COVID-19 vaccine. Sequencing was performed with immunoSEQ multiplex PCR; in TCRdb, only in-frame clones are kept and a portion is missing. The sample holds 140,000 to 150,000 clones; roughly 93% are singletons and the top ten take 4.5% to 5.5%. Study-level results: Baseline antibody screening turned up just 6 or 7 seropositive AZD1222 recipients. The donors showed a predominance of white British ancestry and of females, with possible underestimation of clonal diversity. Sampled repertoires all dated from after the peak T cell response.

As regards this clone: The antigen remains undetermined.

Germline CDR1 and CDR2: MDHEN and SYDVKM. The CDR3 length is 15 residues. Trimming cost V 3 bases and J 6 bases, with 15 bases left between them. The clonotype originates from an adult in good health. V is TRBV28 and J is TRBJ2-1; D ambiguous. The sequencing here drew on peripheral blood, taken on day 0 of AZD1222 vaccination. The CDR3 nucleotides read TGTGCCAGCAGTTTCTGGGAAAGCAGGCGCAATGAGCAGTTCTTC. Translation gives CASSFWESRRNEQFF.